A single sample is the source of the 32 T cell receptor beta chains below, sequenced in a study of shared clonotypes between healthy human individuals. Measured with immunoSEQ multiplex PCR; TCRdb has only the in-frame clones, and not every one. This table has 1.4 million or so clones, about 98.5% appearing once. Material: naive CD4+ T cells sorted from blood. Subset here: CD45RA+ positively selected. The receptors were sampled from a man in his thirties or forties in good health.

J is TRBJ2-1 and V is TRBV5-1, with 15 positions matching TRBD2. Germline-derived CDR1 and CDR2 are SGHRS and YFSETQ. This CDR3 contains 15 residues. The trim removed 5 bases at V and 7 bases at J, leaving 4 bases unmatched. The CDR3 protein is CASRPGLAGGNEQFF. The CDR3 nucleotides read TGCGCCAGCAGACCCGGACTAGCGGGAGGGAATGAGCAGTTCTTC. The complete variable domain, with remaining parts taken from reference TRBV5-1 and TRBJ2-1, reads KAGVTQTPRYLIKTRGQQVTLSCSPISGHRSVSWYQQTPGQGLQFLFEYFSETQRNKGNFPGRFSGRQFSNSRSEMNVSTLELGDSALYLCASRPGLAGGNEQFFGPGTRLTVL.

Details on this clone: The sample has other DNA sequences that encode this CDR3 too. The V and J genes are TRBV5-1 and TRBJ2-1, with D unresolved. Trimming left V 0 bases short and J 0 bases short, with 7 bases between. This CDR3 is 15 amino acids long. The V gene's germline CDR1 is SGHRS and CDR2 YFSETQ. The CDR3 nucleotides are TGCGCCAGCAGCTTGGTGCAGAGCTCCTACAATGAGCAGTTCTTC. This codes for CASSLVQSSYNEQFF.

The chain joins TRBV11-3 to TRBJ2-2; D is uncertain. V lost 2 bases and J lost 6, with 7 bases in between. The CDR3 has 13 residues. Germline-derived CDR1 and CDR2 are SGHNT and YENEEA. CDR3 sequence (DNA): TGTGCCAGCAGCTTAACTCTCGCCGGGGAGCTGTTTTTT. Translated, it gives CASSLTLAGELFF.

In its sample, this clone was seen once. The chain has TRBV7-2 and TRBJ2-2; 10 bases line up with TRBD1. The CDR3 has 15 residues. V lost 5 bases to trimming and J lost 3 bases; unmatched junction nucleotides: 3. Germline CDR1 reads SGHTA; CDR2 reads FQGNSA. The CDR3 bases are TGTGCCAGCAGCGGGACAGGGGCGGACACCGGGGAGCTGTTTTTT. As protein: CASSGTGADTGELFF. Combining the CDR3 with reference TRBV7-2 and TRBJ2-2 gives the whole variable domain GAGVSQSPSNKVTEKGKDVELRCDPISGHTALYWYRQSLGQGLEFLIYFQGNSAPDKSGLPSDRFSAERTGGSVSTLTIQRTQQEDSAVYLCASSGTGADTGELFFGEGSRLTVL.

This chain links TRBV7-6 with TRBJ2-7, with a tentative D call TRBD1 (7 bases). CDR1 SGHVS and CDR2 FNYEAQ come from the germline V gene. V shed 5 bases and J shed 3 bases, with 17 bases lying between them. The length of the CDR3 is 15 residues. The CDR3 DNA sequence: TGTGCCAGCAGCCAGGGGGGAGGCAGGGGCTACGAGCAGTACTTC. Encoded protein: CASSQGGGRGYEQYF.

This clone was counted once. The chain carries TRBV7-2 and TRBJ1-1; TRBD1 is a possible D gene (6 bases). CDR1 is SGHTA, CDR2 FQGNSA, per germline. V lost 4 bases and J lost 0, with 15 bases in between. The CDR3 is 16 amino acids. The CDR3: CASSSERTAMNTEAFF. For the CDR3, the DNA is TGTGCCAGCAGCTCCGAGAGGACAGCGATGAACACTGAAGCTTTCTTT.

A single count supports this clone. One junction end does not reproduce the germline sequence, and a read error may be involved. The V and J genes are TRBV11-3 and TRBJ2-3; TRBD2 matches 10 bases. The CDR3 sequence is 16 residues long. CDR1 and CDR2 (germline): SGHNT, YENEEA. CDR3 sequence reads: CASSLGASGSRDTQYF. In nucleotides, the CDR3 is TGTGCCAGCAGCTTAGGGGCTAGCGGGAGCAGAGATACGCAGTATTTT.

The V gene is TRBV11-2, the J gene TRBJ2-1; D perhaps matches TRBD2 (5 bases). Trimming took off 2 bases at V and 9 bases at J, with 11 bases between the two ends. CDR1 and CDR2 from the germline V gene are SGHAT and FQNNGV. This CDR3 region has 13 residues. The CDR3 region has the DNA TGTGCCAGCAGCTTACGCCTAGCTTTTGAGCAGTTCTTC. Residues: CASSLRLAFEQFF. The whole variable domain, remainder taken from reference TRBV11-2 and TRBJ2-1, is EAGVAQSPRYKIIEKRQSVAFWCNPISGHATLYWYQQILGQGPKLLIQFQNNGVVDDSQLPKDRFSAERLKGVDSTLKIQPAKLEDSAVYLCASSLRLAFEQFFGPGTRLTVL.

A note on this clone: Other DNA sequences within the sample encode an identical CDR3. V is TRBV6-1 and J is TRBJ1-5; D not resolved. In germline, CDR1 is MNHNS, CDR2 SASEGT. The CDR3 totals 12 residues. Trimming cost V 6 bases and J 1 base, with 4 bases left between them. In nucleotides, the CDR3 is TGTGCCAGCAGCAGGAGCAATCAGCCCCAGCATTTT. It translates to CASSRSNQPQHF.

This clone has just one count. Other DNA sequences in this sample translate to the same CDR3. The chain recombines TRBV18 with TRBJ2-1; a possible D gene is TRBD2 (6 bases). Per germline, CDR1 KGHSH and CDR2 LQKENI. V lost 0 bases to trimming and J lost 0 bases, with 9 bases between them. This CDR3 region has 16 residues. The CDR3 DNA sequence: TGTGCCAGCTCACCACCTTGGGGAGGCTCCTACAATGAGCAGTTCTTC. It codes for CASSPPWGGSYNEQFF.

The CDR3 DNA is TGTGCCAGCAGTGCTCGGAGCAATGAGCAGTTCTTC. Protein product: CASSARSNEQFF. This chain links TRBV25-1 with TRBJ2-1; no reliable D call. Trimming took 4 bases from V and 6 from J, leaving 7 bases between them. From germline, CDR1 is MGHDK and CDR2 SYGVNS. The CDR3 has 12 residues.

The J gene is TRBJ1-3, the V gene TRBV2; TRBD1 aligns across 9 bases. Germline V gene lookup returns CDR1 SNHLY and CDR2 FYNNEI. The CDR3 spans 15 residues. V trimming: 7 bases; J trimming: 7 bases; junction bases outside the gene matches: 11. CDR3 residues: CASNSYGTGLNTIYF. DNA of the CDR3: TGTGCCAGCAACTCGTATGGGACAGGGCTTAACACCATATATTTT.

The V call is TRBV9, the J call TRBJ2-3, with 7 nucleotides matching TRBD2. The ends lost 0 bases at V and 9 bases at J; junction bases unmatched: 4. Germline CDR1 is SGDLS and CDR2 is YYNGEE. The CDR3 loop spans 13 amino acids. The CDR3 DNA is TGTGCCAGCAGCGTAGCGGGCGGGAGAACGCAGTATTTT. This gives the protein CASSVAGGRTQYF.

This clone was detected only once. The chain combines TRBV15 with TRBJ1-3; no reliable D call. Germline V gives CDR1 LNHNV, CDR2 YYDKDF (reference sequence). CDR3 length equals 19 residues. Trimming stripped 0 bases from V and 2 bases from J, with 20 bases between. The DNA for the CDR3 is TGTGCCACCAGCAGAGAAGCACGACGGATTCTAGGACCTGGAAACACCATATATTTT. As protein: CATSREARRILGPGNTIYF.

This chain joins TRBV15 and TRBJ1-3, with D unresolved. The V end was cut by 0 bases, the J end by 2 bases, with 8 bases between. CDR1 and CDR2 (germline): LNHNV, YYDKDF (reference sequence). The CDR3 totals 15 residues. This chain's CDR3 is CATSRERSTGNTIYF. The CDR3, as DNA: TGTGCCACCAGCAGAGAGCGGTCTACTGGAAACACCATATATTTT.

The count of this clone is one. V is TRBV5-1 and J is TRBJ1-2; D is unresolved. Germline V gives CDR1 SGHRS, CDR2 YFSETQ. Trimming took 0 bases from V and 7 from J, leaving 10 bases between them. CDR3 length: 13 amino acids. The CDR3 here is CASSLAGVSGYTF. The CDR3 DNA reads as TGCGCCAGCAGCTTGGCTGGGGTTAGTGGCTACACCTTC.

V and J are TRBV6-5 and TRBJ1-5, with D possibly matching TRBD1 (6 bases). V gave up 5 bases and J gave up 4 bases, with 12 bases separating them. CDR3 size: 14 residues. Germline CDR1 MNHEY, CDR2 SVGAGI. CDR3 region: CASSDDRRNQPQHF. CDR3 in DNA: TGTGCCAGCAGTGACGACAGGCGGAATCAGCCCCAGCATTTT.

This chain joins TRBV30 and TRBJ1-4; D might be TRBD1 (5 bases). The V gene's germline CDR1 is GTSNPN and CDR2 SVGIG (reference sequence). Between the trimmed V and J ends, which lost 3 bases and 7 bases, there was a span of 15 bases. The CDR3 loop spans 14 amino acids. CDR3 sequence: CAWSQVGGSEKLFF. In DNA form, the CDR3 reads TGTGCCTGGAGCCAGGTGGGGGGTAGTGAAAAACTGTTTTTT. The complete variable domain, with remaining parts taken from reference TRBV30 and TRBJ1-4, reads SQTIHQWPATLVQPVGSPLSLECTVEGTSNPNLYWYRQAAGRGLQLLFYSVGIGQISSEVPQNLSASRPQDRQFILSSKKLLLSDSGFYLCAWSQVGGSEKLFFGSGTQLSVL.

The chain links TRBV27 to TRBJ2-3; D perhaps matches TRBD2 (6 bases). The CDR3 spans 15 residues. Trimming removed 6 bases from V and 4 bases from J, with 17 bases in between. The germline V gene encodes CDR1 MNHEY and CDR2 SMNVEV (reference sequence). CDR3 amino acids: CASSDLGGDADTQYF. CDR3 coding DNA: TGTGCCAGCAGCGACCTCGGGGGTGACGCAGATACGCAGTATTTT.

In regard to this clone: Other DNA sequences in the same sample also yield this CDR3. This chain joins TRBV28 and TRBJ1-5, with TRBD1 matching over 9 bases. Germline V gene data show CDR1 as MDHEN and CDR2 as SYDVKM. This CDR3 comprises 14 residues. The trim removed 4 bases at V and 7 bases at J, leaving 5 bases unmatched. The CDR3 spells CASSSTGGFQPQHF. CDR3 bases: TGTGCCAGCAGTTCGACAGGGGGATTCCAGCCCCAGCATTTT.

The gene calls are TRBV11-3 and TRBJ1-3, with D hard to call. The CDR3 runs to 16 residues. The V and J ends lost 5 bases and 0 bases respectively, with 14 bases between them. CDR1 is SGHNT, CDR2 YENEEA, per germline. This CDR3 is CASSPQKESSGNTIYF. The CDR3, as DNA: TGTGCCAGCAGCCCCCAAAAGGAAAGCTCTGGAAACACCATATATTTT.

V usage is TRBV11-2 and J usage is TRBJ2-7, with D unclear. V dropped 4 bases and J dropped 0 bases, with 10 bases sitting between them. Germline V gene sequence: CDR1 SGHAT, CDR2 FQNNGV. The CDR3 covers 14 residues. The CDR3 bases are TGTGCCAGCAGCTCTATCGTGAGCTCCTACGAGCAGTACTTC. Residues: CASSSIVSSYEQYF.

The chain carries TRBV18 and TRBJ2-1; D remains unclear. The length of the CDR3 is 12 residues. The germline gives CDR1 KGHSH, CDR2 LQKENI. V lost 2 bases, J lost 8 bases, and 7 bases lay in between. CDR3 in DNA: TGTGCCAGCTCACCAAGGGTCGATGAGCAGTTCTTC. The encoded protein is CASSPRVDEQFF.

J is TRBJ1-5 and V is TRBV16; 7 bases map to TRBD1. This CDR3 spans 14 amino acids. Per the germline V gene, CDR1 is KGHSY and CDR2 is FQNENV. V dropped 4 bases and J dropped 7; count of bases not matched to a gene: 7. The CDR3 DNA follows: TGTGCCAGCAGCCCACGACAGGGAAGCCAGCCCCAGCATTTT. Amino acids: CASSPRQGSQPQHF.

The chain combines TRBV30 with TRBJ1-5; D not certain. The CDR3 consists of 12 residues. The V gene lost 0 bases and the J gene lost 11 bases, with 11 bases spanning the gap. CDR1 GTSNPN and CDR2 SVGIG come from the germline V gene (reference sequence). The CDR3: CAWSVLGLAQHF. DNA of the CDR3: TGTGCCTGGAGTGTACTAGGGTTAGCCCAGCATTTT.

The chain has TRBV28 and TRBJ1-1; D ambiguous. The CDR3 spans 14 residues. Germline CDR1 MDHEN, CDR2 SYDVKM. The ends were cut back, 7 bases at V and 4 bases at J, with 16 bases in the middle. CDR3: CASTRPGGSTEAFF. The DNA of the CDR3 is TGTGCCAGCACCAGGCCCGGTGGGAGCACTGAAGCTTTCTTT.

This clone has more than one count but fewer than ten. The chain carries TRBV5-1 and TRBJ1-2, with D maybe TRBD1 (5 bases). Germline loops: CDR1 SGHRS, CDR2 YFSETQ. CDR3 length equals 13 residues. V lost 0 bases, J lost 7 bases, and 10 bases lay in between. The CDR3 nucleotides read TGCGCCAGCAGCTTGGCCCAGGGTTCTGGCTACACCTTC. It yields the protein CASSLAQGSGYTF.

The gene calls are TRBV5-4 and TRBJ2-1; 13 positions match TRBD2. Germline V lookup: CDR1 SGHNT, CDR2 YYREEE (reference sequence). With 4 bases clipped from V and 6 bases from J, the junction kept 7 bases outside the gene matches. The CDR3 has 16 amino acids. CDR3 bases: TGTGCCAGCAGCCTCCTGGGACTAGCGGGGCTCAATGAGCAGTTCTTC. Translation gives CASSLLGLAGLNEQFF.

This chain joins TRBV19 and TRBJ1-4, with 7 nucleotides matching TRBD1. V was pared by 7 bases and J by 8 bases, with 13 bases of the junction left unmatched. CDR1 is LNHDA and CDR2 is SQIVND in the germline V gene (reference sequence). The CDR3 sequence is 15 residues long. The CDR3 bases are TGTGCCAGTACCGAAAGGAGGGGGCGCCGCGAAAAACTGTTTTTT. Translating it yields CASTERRGRREKLFF.

The chain is built from TRBV9 and TRBJ2-2; 8 bases match TRBD2. The junction had 10 bases not matched to a gene; V was cut back by 0 bases and J by 6 bases. The CDR3 is 17 residues long. Germline CDR1 is SGDLS and CDR2 is YYNGEE. CDR3 in DNA: TGTGCCAGCAGCGTAGAGGGCGGGAGGTTTCGGGCCGGGGAGCTGTTTTTT. It yields the protein CASSVEGGRFRAGELFF.

This chain joins TRBV4-1 and TRBJ2-7, with 10 nucleotides matching TRBD2. With 4 bases clipped from V and 2 bases from J, the junction kept 11 bases outside the gene matches. This CDR3 contains 17 residues. Germline V lookup: CDR1 MGHRA, CDR2 YSYEKL. CDR3: CASSRGPRTSGTYEQYF. Here the CDR3 DNA reads TGCGCCAGCAGCCGAGGACCCCGGACTAGCGGTACCTACGAGCAGTACTTC.

V usage is TRBV7-2 and J usage is TRBJ2-3; 10 bases line up with TRBD1. V lost 4 bases and J lost 3; bases outside the gene matches: 4. The CDR3 covers 15 residues. Germline assignment: CDR1 SGHTA and CDR2 FQGNSA. The CDR3 nucleotides read TGTGCCAGCAGCTCCGACAGGGGGCGAACAGATACGCAGTATTTT. Translating it yields CASSSDRGRTDTQYF.